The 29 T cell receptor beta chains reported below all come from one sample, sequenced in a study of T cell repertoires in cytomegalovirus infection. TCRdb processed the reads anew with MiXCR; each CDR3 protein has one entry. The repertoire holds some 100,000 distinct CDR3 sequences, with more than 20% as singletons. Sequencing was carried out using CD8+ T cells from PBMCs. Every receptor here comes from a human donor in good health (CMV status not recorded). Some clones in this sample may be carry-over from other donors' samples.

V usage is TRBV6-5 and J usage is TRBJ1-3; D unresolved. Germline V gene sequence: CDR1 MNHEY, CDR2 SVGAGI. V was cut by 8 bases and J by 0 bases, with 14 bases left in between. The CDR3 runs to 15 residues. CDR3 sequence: CASYSISRSGNTIYF. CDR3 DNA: TGTGCCAGCTATTCTATCTCCCGCTCTGGAAACACCATATATTTT.

Here the CDR3 reads CASSLAIAIYQQYF. CDR3 coding DNA: TGTGCCAGCAGCTTAGCGATAGCAATTTACCAGCAGTACTTC. V usage is TRBV7-2 and J usage is TRBJ2-7; D unresolved. Germline V gene sequence: CDR1 SGHTA, CDR2 FQGNSA. V was trimmed by 0 bases and J by 8 bases, leaving 14 bases between them. This CDR3 has 14 amino acids.

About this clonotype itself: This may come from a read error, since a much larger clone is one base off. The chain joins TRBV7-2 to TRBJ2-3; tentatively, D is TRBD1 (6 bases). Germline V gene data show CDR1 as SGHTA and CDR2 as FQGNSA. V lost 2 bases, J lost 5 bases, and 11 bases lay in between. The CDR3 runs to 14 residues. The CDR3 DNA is TGTGCCAGCAGCTTATGGGGGCCCAAAGATACGCAGTATTTT. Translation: CASSLWGPKDTQYF.

DNA of the CDR3: TGCAGCGCCTCCGGGGAGGCTGAAGCTTTCTTT. It translates to CSASGEAEAFF. The rearrangement uses TRBV29-1 and TRBJ1-1, with D unclear. The CDR3 contains 11 residues. Germline loops: CDR1 SQVTM, CDR2 ANQGSEA. Trimming removed 7 bases from V and 6 bases from J, with 12 bases in between.

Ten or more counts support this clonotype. CDR3: CASSPATGEFNYGYTF. The CDR3 DNA reads as TGTGCCAGCAGCCCAGCGACAGGAGAATTTAACTATGGCTACACCTTC. The chain uses TRBV7-2 and TRBJ1-2; D possibly corresponds to TRBD1 (6 bases). Germline lookup yields CDR1 SGHTA and CDR2 FQGNSA. Trimming stripped 5 bases from V and 1 base from J, with 17 bases between. This CDR3 contains 16 residues.

The CDR3 DNA follows: TGTGCCAGCAGCCCACGGGCCGGAGGTGAGCAGTTCTTC. Its protein is CASSPRAGGEQFF. V and J are TRBV5-3 and TRBJ2-1; perhaps TRBD2 as D (5 bases). Being an ORF, TRBV5-3 has a function that is uncertain. The CDR3 contains 13 residues. With 8 bases removed from V and 9 bases from J, the gap between germline ends came to 18 bases.

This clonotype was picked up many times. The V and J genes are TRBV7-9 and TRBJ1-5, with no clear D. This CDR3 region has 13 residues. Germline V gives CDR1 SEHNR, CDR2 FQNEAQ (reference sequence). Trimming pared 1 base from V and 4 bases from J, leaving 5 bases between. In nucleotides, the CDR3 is TGTGCCAGCAGCTTAGAAAAAAATCAGCCCCAGCATTTT. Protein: CASSLEKNQPQHF.

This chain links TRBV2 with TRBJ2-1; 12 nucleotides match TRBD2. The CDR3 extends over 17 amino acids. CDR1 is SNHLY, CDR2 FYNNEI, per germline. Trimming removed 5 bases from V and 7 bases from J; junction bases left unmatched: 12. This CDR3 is CASSSPRGGLAGNEQFF. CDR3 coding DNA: TGTGCCAGCAGTTCCCCCAGGGGCGGACTAGCGGGGAATGAGCAGTTCTTC.

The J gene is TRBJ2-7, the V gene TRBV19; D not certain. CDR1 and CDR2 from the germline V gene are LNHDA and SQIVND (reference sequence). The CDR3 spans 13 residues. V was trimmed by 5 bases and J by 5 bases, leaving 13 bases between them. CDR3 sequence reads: CASSLVSFHEQYF. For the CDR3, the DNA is TGTGCCAGTAGTTTGGTTAGCTTCCACGAGCAGTACTTC.

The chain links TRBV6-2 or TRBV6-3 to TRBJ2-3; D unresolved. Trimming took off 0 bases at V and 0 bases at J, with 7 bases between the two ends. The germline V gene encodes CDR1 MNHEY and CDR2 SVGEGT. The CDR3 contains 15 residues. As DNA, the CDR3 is TGTGCCAGCAGTTACTCCAACAGAAGCACAGATACGCAGTATTTT. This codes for CASSYSNRSTDTQYF.

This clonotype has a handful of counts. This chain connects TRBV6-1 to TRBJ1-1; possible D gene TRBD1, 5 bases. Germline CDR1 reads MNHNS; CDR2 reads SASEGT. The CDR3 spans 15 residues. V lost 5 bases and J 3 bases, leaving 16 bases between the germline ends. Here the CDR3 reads CASSPKRGAHTEAFF. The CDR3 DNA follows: TGTGCCAGCAGTCCCAAGAGAGGGGCCCACACTGAAGCTTTCTTT.

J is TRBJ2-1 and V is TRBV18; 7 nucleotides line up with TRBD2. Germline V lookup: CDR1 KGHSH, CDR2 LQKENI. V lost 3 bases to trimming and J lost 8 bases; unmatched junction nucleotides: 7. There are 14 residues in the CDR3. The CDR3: CASSPTRAGDEQFF. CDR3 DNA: TGTGCCAGCTCACCTACCAGGGCGGGAGATGAGCAGTTCTTC.

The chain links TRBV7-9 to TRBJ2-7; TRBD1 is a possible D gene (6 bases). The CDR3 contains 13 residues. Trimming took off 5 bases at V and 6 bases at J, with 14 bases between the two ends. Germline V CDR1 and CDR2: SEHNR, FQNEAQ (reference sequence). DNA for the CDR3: TGTGCCAGCAGCCTACCACAGGGAACCGAGCAGTACTTC. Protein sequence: CASSLPQGTEQYF.

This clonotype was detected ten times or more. The CDR3 is CASSSGGLGNQPQHF. The CDR3 DNA sequence: TGTGCCAGCTCCTCAGGGGGGCTCGGGAATCAGCCCCAGCATTTT. The chain combines TRBV7-9 with TRBJ1-5; TRBD1 matches 7 bases. This CDR3 comprises 15 residues. Germline V gives CDR1 SEHNR, CDR2 FQNEAQ (reference sequence). Trimming at V came to 8 bases and at J to 4 bases, leaving 11 bases not matched to a gene.

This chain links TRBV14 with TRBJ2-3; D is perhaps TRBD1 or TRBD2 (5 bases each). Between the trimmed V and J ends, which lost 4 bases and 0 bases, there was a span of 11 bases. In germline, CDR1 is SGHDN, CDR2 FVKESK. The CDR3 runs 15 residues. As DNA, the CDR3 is TGTGCCAGCAGCCGCGATGGGGGAAGCACAGATACGCAGTATTTT. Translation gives CASSRDGGSTDTQYF.

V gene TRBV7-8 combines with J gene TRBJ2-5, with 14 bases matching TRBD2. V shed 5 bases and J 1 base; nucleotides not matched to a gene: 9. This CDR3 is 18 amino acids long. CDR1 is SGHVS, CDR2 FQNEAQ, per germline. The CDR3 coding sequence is TGTGCCAGCAGCCCGGGACTAGCGGGAGTCGGATCCCAAGAGACCCAGTACTTC. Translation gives CASSPGLAGVGSQETQYF.

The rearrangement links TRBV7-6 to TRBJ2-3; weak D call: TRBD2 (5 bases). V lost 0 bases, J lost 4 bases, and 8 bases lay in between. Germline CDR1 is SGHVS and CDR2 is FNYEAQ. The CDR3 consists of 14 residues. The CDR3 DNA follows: TGTGCCAGCAGCTTAGCGGGAGCTCCAGATACGCAGTATTTT. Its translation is CASSLAGAPDTQYF.

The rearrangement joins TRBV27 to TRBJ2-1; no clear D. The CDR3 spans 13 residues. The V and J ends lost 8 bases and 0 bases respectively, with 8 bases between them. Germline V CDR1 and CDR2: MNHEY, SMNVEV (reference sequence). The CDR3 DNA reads TGTGCCAGCTCAGGAACCTCCTACAATGAGCAGTTCTTC. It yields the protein CASSGTSYNEQFF.

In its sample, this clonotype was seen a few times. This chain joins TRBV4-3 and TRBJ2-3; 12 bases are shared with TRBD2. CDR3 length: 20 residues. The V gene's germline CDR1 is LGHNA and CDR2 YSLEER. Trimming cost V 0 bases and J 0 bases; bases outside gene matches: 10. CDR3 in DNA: TGCGCCAGCAGCCAAGATCCCGGGACTAGCGGGCTCACTAGCACAGATACGCAGTATTTT. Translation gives CASSQDPGTSGLTSTDTQYF.

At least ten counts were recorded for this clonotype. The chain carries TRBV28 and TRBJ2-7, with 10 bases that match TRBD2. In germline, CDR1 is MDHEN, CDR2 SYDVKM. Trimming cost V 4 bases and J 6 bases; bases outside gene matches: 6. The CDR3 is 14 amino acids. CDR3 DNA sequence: TGTGCCAGCAGTTGGAGCGGGGGGGCCCCCGAGCAGTACTTC. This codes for CASSWSGGAPEQYF.

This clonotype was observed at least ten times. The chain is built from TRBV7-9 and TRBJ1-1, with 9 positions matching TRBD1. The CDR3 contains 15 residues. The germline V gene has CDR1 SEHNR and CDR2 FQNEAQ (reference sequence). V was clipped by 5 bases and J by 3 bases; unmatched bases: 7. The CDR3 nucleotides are TGTGCCAGCAGCGCCCGACAGGGGGAAGACACTGAAGCTTTCTTT. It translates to CASSARQGEDTEAFF.

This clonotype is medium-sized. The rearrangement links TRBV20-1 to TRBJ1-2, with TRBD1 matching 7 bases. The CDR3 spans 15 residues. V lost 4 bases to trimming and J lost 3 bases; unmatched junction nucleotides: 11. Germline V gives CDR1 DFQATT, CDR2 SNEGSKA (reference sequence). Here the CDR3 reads CSAIDRESSDYGYTF. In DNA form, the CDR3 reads TGCAGTGCTATAGACAGGGAATCTTCGGACTATGGCTACACCTTC.

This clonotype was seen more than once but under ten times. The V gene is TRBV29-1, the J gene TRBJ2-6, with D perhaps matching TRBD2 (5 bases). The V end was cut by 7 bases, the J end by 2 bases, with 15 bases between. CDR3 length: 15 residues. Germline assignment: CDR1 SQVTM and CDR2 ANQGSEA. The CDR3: CSALGVGTGANVLTF. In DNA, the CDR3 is TGCAGCGCCCTGGGAGTGGGAACTGGGGCCAACGTCCTGACTTTC.

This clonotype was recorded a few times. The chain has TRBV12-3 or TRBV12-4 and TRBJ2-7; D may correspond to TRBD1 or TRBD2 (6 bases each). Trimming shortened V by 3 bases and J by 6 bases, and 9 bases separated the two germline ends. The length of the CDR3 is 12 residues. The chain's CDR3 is CASSFPGAEQYF. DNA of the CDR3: TGTGCCAGCAGTTTCCCGGGGGCCGAGCAGTACTTC.

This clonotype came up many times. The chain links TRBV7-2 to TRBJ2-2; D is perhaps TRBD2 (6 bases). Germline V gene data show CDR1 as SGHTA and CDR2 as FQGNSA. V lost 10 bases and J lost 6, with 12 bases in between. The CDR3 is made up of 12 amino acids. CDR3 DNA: TGTGCCAAGATTACGGGGGCCGGGGAGCTGTTTTTT. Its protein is CAKITGAGELFF. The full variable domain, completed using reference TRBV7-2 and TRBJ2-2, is GAGVSQSPSNKVTEKGKDVELRCDPISGHTALYWYRQSLGQGLEFLIYFQGNSAPDKSGLPSDRFSAERTGGSVSTLTIQRTQQEDSAVYLCAKITGAGELFFGEGSRLTVL.

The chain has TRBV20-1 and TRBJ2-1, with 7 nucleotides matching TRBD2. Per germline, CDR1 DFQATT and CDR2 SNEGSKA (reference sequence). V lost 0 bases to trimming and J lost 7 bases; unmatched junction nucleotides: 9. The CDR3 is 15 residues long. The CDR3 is CSARDLAGETNEQFF. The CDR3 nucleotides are TGCAGTGCTAGAGATCTGGCGGGAGAGACGAATGAGCAGTTCTTC.

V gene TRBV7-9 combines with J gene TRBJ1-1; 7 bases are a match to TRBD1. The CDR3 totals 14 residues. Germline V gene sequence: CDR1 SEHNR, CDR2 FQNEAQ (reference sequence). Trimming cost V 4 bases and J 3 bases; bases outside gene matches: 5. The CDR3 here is CASSSLTGYTEAFF. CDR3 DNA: TGTGCCAGCAGCTCCCTGACAGGGTACACTGAAGCTTTCTTT.

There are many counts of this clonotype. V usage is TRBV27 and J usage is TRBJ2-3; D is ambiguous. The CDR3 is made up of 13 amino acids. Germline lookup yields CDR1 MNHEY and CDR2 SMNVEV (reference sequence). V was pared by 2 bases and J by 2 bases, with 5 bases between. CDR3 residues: CASSLVITDTQYF. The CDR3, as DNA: TGTGCCAGCAGTTTAGTTATCACAGATACGCAGTATTTT.

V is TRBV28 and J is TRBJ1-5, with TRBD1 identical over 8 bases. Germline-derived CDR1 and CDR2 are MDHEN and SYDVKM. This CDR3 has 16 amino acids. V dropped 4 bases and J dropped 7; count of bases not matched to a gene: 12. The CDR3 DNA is TGTGCCAGCAGTTATGGGACAGGCATCCTATCCCAGCCCCAGCATTTT. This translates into CASSYGTGILSQPQHF.